Below are 9 T cell receptor beta chains sequenced from a single sample in a study of cytomegalovirus exposure and HLA in healthy donors. Libraries were prepared by immunoSEQ multiplex PCR; TCRdb keeps only in-frame clonotypes and omits some of them. This sample yields around 350,000 clones, of which about nine tenths are seen a single time; over 0.75% belongs to the top ten. Sequencing was performed on PBMCs. The receptors come from a woman aged 18 to 35 in good health and CMV-seronegative.

V and J are TRBV2 and TRBJ2-7; TRBD1 matches at 12 bases. This CDR3 has 15 residues. J was trimmed by 3 bases and V by 3 bases; bases with no gene match: 3. Germline V gene lookup returns CDR1 SNHLY and CDR2 FYNNEI. CDR3 nucleotide sequence: TGTGCCAGCAGTGAGGGACAGGGGGCAATCTACGAGCAGTACTTC. Translation gives CASSEGQGAIYEQYF.

J is TRBJ2-5 and V is TRBV5-1, with D tentatively TRBD1 (5 bases). CDR3 size: 15 residues. CDR1 and CDR2 from the germline V gene are SGHRS and YFSETQ. V was shortened by 4 bases and J by 4 bases, with 17 bases between the two germline ends. The CDR3 DNA reads as TGCGCCAGCAGCCACCAACGTGTGCAGGGAGAGACCCAGTACTTC. It codes for CASSHQRVQGETQYF.

The chain carries TRBV28 and TRBJ2-5; 7 positions match TRBD1. This CDR3 spans 16 amino acids. V was pared by 2 bases and J by 1 base, with 7 bases of the junction left unmatched. The germline V gene has CDR1 MDHEN and CDR2 SYDVKM. The CDR3 loop reads CASSLDSGQIQETQYF. The CDR3, as DNA: TGTGCCAGCAGTTTAGACTCGGGACAGATCCAAGAGACCCAGTACTTC.

V is TRBV28 and J is TRBJ1-2; 9 bases fit TRBD1. After removal of 6 bases from V and 3 bases from J, the junction contained 8 bases not matched to a gene. From germline, CDR1 is MDHEN and CDR2 SYDVKM. CDR3 length: 15 residues. CDR3: CASRNIGTGYYGYTF. The CDR3 DNA sequence: TGTGCCAGCAGGAATATCGGGACAGGGTACTATGGCTACACCTTC.

The chain links TRBV27 to TRBJ2-2; TRBD2 matches 8 bases. The trim removed 0 bases at V and 1 base at J, leaving 7 bases unmatched. The CDR3 sequence is 18 residues long. Germline CDR1 is MNHEY and CDR2 is SMNVEV (reference sequence). The CDR3 bases are TGTGCCAGCAGTTTATCGACTCGGCGGGGGGAGAACACCGGGGAGCTGTTTTTT. This translates into CASSLSTRRGENTGELFF.

The V gene is TRBV27, the J gene TRBJ2-3, with 7 nucleotides matching TRBD2. The CDR3 contains 16 residues. Germline CDR1 MNHEY, CDR2 SMNVEV (reference sequence). Unmatched junction bases numbered 11, after V lost 7 bases and J lost 1 base. As DNA, the CDR3 is TGTGCCAGCAAGGGATCGGGAGGATGGGGCACAGATACGCAGTATTTT. Amino acid sequence: CASKGSGGWGTDTQYF.

The gene calls are TRBV27 and TRBJ1-1, with 8 bases that match TRBD1. Germline CDR1 MNHEY, CDR2 SMNVEV (reference sequence). V lost 5 bases and J lost 11; bases outside the gene matches: 7. The CDR3 is 12 amino acids. The CDR3 coding sequence is TGTGCCAGCAGTCCCACAGGGGGTAGGGCTTTCTTT. This encodes CASSPTGGRAFF.

V gene TRBV2 combines with J gene TRBJ1-3, with a tentative D call TRBD1 (6 bases). Trimming left V 6 bases short and J 0 bases short, with 12 bases between. The CDR3 runs to 15 residues. Per germline, CDR1 SNHLY and CDR2 FYNNEI. CDR3 sequence: CASSTGRYSGNTIYF. The CDR3 DNA is TGTGCCAGCAGCACAGGGAGATACTCTGGAAACACCATATATTTT.

This chain connects TRBV28 to TRBJ2-1; D is unclear. The length of the CDR3 is 11 residues. Trimming cost V 2 bases and J 8 bases, with 4 bases left between them. Germline V gives CDR1 MDHEN, CDR2 SYDVKM. The CDR3 loop is CASSLGYEQFF. The CDR3 DNA reads TGTGCCAGCAGTTTAGGCTATGAGCAGTTCTTC.